Below, 26 T cell receptor beta chains from the same sample are listed, as sequenced in a study of cytomegalovirus exposure and HLA in healthy donors (dated by TCRdb to 2015 to 2018). Library preparation employed the immunoSEQ multiplex PCR assay. Held by TCRdb, this immuneACCESS table contains in-frame sequences only and omits some clones. Under half of the omission traces to an unresolved V gene where checked; the cause of the rest is unknown. This sample gives about 150,000 clones in total; 86% of them show up just once. The ten largest clones capture less than 2.5% of the sample. The material sequenced was PBMCs. The source of these receptors is a human donor in good health.

The CDR3 loop is CASSLQGTGAGELFF. CDR3 nucleotide sequence: TGTGCCAGCAGTTTACAGGGGACAGGGGCCGGGGAGCTGTTTTTT. The chain is built from TRBV28 and TRBJ2-2; TRBD1 matches at 10 bases. The CDR3 sequence is 15 residues long. Losses at the gene ends were 2 bases for V and 6 bases for J; bases not matched to a gene: 3. Per germline, CDR1 MDHEN and CDR2 SYDVKM.

As DNA, the CDR3 is TGTGCCAGCAGCTTAACTGGCTCGGGGGATTATGGCTACACCTTC. Translation gives CASSLTGSGDYGYTF. The chain uses TRBV7-3 and TRBJ1-2; tentative D call: TRBD1 (5 bases). Trimming left V 0 bases short and J 5 bases short, with 13 bases between. Germline assignment: CDR1 SGHTA and CDR2 FQGTGA. The length of the CDR3 is 15 residues.

The sample holds a few counts of this clone. The chain has TRBV20-1 and TRBJ1-6, with D possibly being TRBD1 (5 bases). V lost 5 bases and J 8 bases, leaving 7 bases between the germline ends. Per the germline V gene, CDR1 is DFQATT and CDR2 is SNEGSKA (reference sequence). The CDR3 covers 11 residues. The CDR3 loop is CSARGDSPLHF. As DNA, the CDR3 is TGCAGTGCTCGGGGGGATTCACCCCTCCACTTT.

This chain connects TRBV19 to TRBJ1-5; perhaps TRBD1 as D (5 bases). This CDR3 spans 17 amino acids. Trimming cost V 7 bases and J 0 bases, with 19 bases left between them. The germline CDR1 and CDR2 sequences are LNHDA and SQIVND (reference sequence). The CDR3 protein is CASNFLGQGYSNQPQHF. CDR3 in DNA: TGTGCCAGTAATTTCTTGGGTCAGGGCTATAGCAATCAGCCCCAGCATTTT.

This clone appeared once. The chain joins TRBV6-1 to TRBJ2-1, with 7 bases fitting TRBD2. This CDR3 spans 14 amino acids. Trimming removed 7 bases from V and 1 base from J; junction bases left unmatched: 4. The germline gives CDR1 MNHNS, CDR2 SASEGT. CDR3 sequence (DNA): TGTGCCAGCACCGGGGGGTGGTCCTACAATGAGCAGTTCTTC. This sequence encodes CASTGGWSYNEQFF.

DNA for the CDR3: TGCGCCAGCAGCCAAGAACTCACCGTTAATGAAAAACTGTTTTTT. This sequence encodes CASSQELTVNEKLFF. The chain couples TRBV4-3 to TRBJ1-4; D uncertain. The germline V and J ends were trimmed by 0 bases and 4 bases, with 9 bases remaining between them. The CDR3 extends over 15 amino acids. Germline CDR1 is LGHNA and CDR2 is YSLEER.

The chain is built from TRBV7-3 and TRBJ1-3; D is unresolved. The CDR3 consists of 14 residues. Per germline, CDR1 SGHTA and CDR2 FQGTGA. V lost 2 bases and J lost 0, with 5 bases in between. The CDR3 is CASSLGSSGNTIYF. The CDR3 DNA is TGTGCCAGCAGCTTAGGGAGCTCTGGAAACACCATATATTTT.

The chain couples TRBV7-4 to TRBJ2-7; D not certain. Germline CDR1 is SGHVT and CDR2 is SQSDAQ. Trimming cost V 1 base and J 3 bases, with 7 bases left between them. The CDR3 is 13 residues long. This CDR3 reads CASSLGRVYEQYF. The CDR3 DNA follows: TGTGCCAGCAGCTTAGGCCGAGTCTACGAGCAGTACTTC.

The table lists this clone with a count of one. The chain recombines TRBV9 with TRBJ2-3; D perhaps matches TRBD2 (6 bases). Trimming shortened V by 4 bases and J by 0 bases, and 12 bases separated the two germline ends. Germline V gives CDR1 SGDLS, CDR2 YYNGEE. This CDR3 is built from 15 residues. The CDR3 nucleotides read TGTGCCAGCAGCTCCGGGACTTCTAGCACAGATACGCAGTATTTT. Translated: CASSSGTSSTDTQYF. Combining the CDR3 with reference TRBV9 and TRBJ2-3 gives the whole variable domain DSGVTQTPKHLITATGQRVTLRCSPRSGDLSVYWYQQSLDQGLQFLIQYYNGEERAKGNILERFSAQQFPDLHSELNLSSLELGDSALYFCASSSGTSSTDTQYFGPGTRLTVL.

The V and J genes are TRBV2 and TRBJ2-1; a possible D gene is TRBD1 (5 bases). CDR3 length: 12 amino acids. V was clipped by 2 bases and J by 8 bases, with 7 bases between them. Germline V gene data show CDR1 as SNHLY and CDR2 as FYNNEI. The CDR3 DNA reads TGTGCCAGCAGTGAACAGGGTCATGAGCAGTTCTTC. Its translation is CASSEQGHEQFF.

This clone appeared a few times. The V gene is TRBV9, the J gene TRBJ1-1; D is undetermined. The germline gives CDR1 SGDLS, CDR2 YYNGEE. The CDR3 totals 13 residues. V gave up 0 bases and J gave up 2 bases, with 5 bases separating them. The CDR3 is CASSVDINTEAFF. CDR3 in DNA: TGTGCCAGCAGCGTAGACATCAACACTGAAGCTTTCTTT.

This chain uses TRBV6-5 with TRBJ2-6; no clear D. Germline CDR1 and CDR2: MNHEY and SVGAGI. This CDR3 is built from 15 residues. Trimming removed 1 base at V and 1 base at J, with 5 bases between. The CDR3 DNA is TGTGCCAGCAGTTACTTCGGGTCTGGGGCCAACGTCCTGACTTTC. Amino acid sequence: CASSYFGSGANVLTF.

The V and J genes are TRBV4-1 and TRBJ2-1; no clear D. The V gene's germline CDR1 is MGHRA and CDR2 YSYEKL. V was shortened by 1 base and J by 5 bases, with 15 bases between the two germline ends. The CDR3 totals 16 residues. The chain's CDR3 is CASSQGRVSSDNEQFF. The CDR3 DNA follows: TGCGCCAGCAGCCAAGGCCGGGTCTCTTCTGACAATGAGCAGTTCTTC.

V is TRBV5-1 and J is TRBJ2-4; D is possibly TRBD1 (6 bases). Germline CDR1 reads SGHRS; CDR2 reads YFSETQ. Trimming took 4 bases from V and 1 from J, leaving 9 bases between them. This CDR3 is 14 amino acids long. CDR3 DNA: TGCGCCAGCAGCCCAACAGGGGCCAAAAACATTCAGTACTTC. Its protein product is CASSPTGAKNIQYF.

V gene TRBV27 combines with J gene TRBJ2-7, with 8 bases fitting TRBD1. Germline V CDR1 and CDR2: MNHEY, SMNVEV (reference sequence). V was pared by 5 bases and J by 3 bases, with 9 bases of the junction left unmatched. There are 15 residues in the CDR3. CDR3 amino acids: CASSATGGRGYEQYF. The CDR3 DNA sequence: TGTGCCAGCAGTGCTACAGGGGGAAGGGGCTACGAGCAGTACTTC.

The chain is built from TRBV19 and TRBJ2-3; perhaps TRBD2 as D (5 bases). V lost 5 bases to trimming and J lost 2 bases, with 11 bases between them. CDR3 size: 14 residues. CDR1 LNHDA and CDR2 SQIVND come from the germline V gene (reference sequence). The CDR3 reads CASSWRATTDTQYF. CDR3 sequence (DNA): TGTGCCAGTAGTTGGCGGGCAACCACAGATACGCAGTATTTT.

The chain recombines TRBV28 with TRBJ2-1; 9 positions agree with TRBD1. This CDR3 contains 15 residues. The germline gives CDR1 MDHEN, CDR2 SYDVKM. V was clipped by 6 bases and J by 3 bases; unmatched bases: 6. CDR3 loop: CASRYTGGGYNEQFF. CDR3 coding DNA: TGTGCCAGCAGGTACACAGGGGGCGGCTACAATGAGCAGTTCTTC.

The rearrangement links TRBV7-2 to TRBJ2-4, with D possibly being TRBD2 (5 bases). Germline assignment: CDR1 SGHTA and CDR2 FQGNSA. Trimming removed 1 base at V and 3 bases at J, with 13 bases between. This CDR3 has 16 amino acids. CDR3 sequence: CASSLGGSVVKNIQYF. CDR3 DNA: TGTGCCAGCAGCTTAGGAGGGTCGGTAGTCAAAAACATTCAGTACTTC.

The V call is TRBV7-9, the J call TRBJ2-7; 9 nucleotides agree with TRBD2. The V gene's germline CDR1 is SEHNR and CDR2 FQNEAQ (reference sequence). With V trimmed by 3 bases and J by 2 bases, 5 bases remained unmatched. This CDR3 region has 15 residues. CDR3 region: CASSFFERGAYEQYF. The CDR3 nucleotides are TGTGCCAGCAGCTTTTTCGAGCGGGGGGCCTACGAGCAGTACTTC.

To note about this clone: The sample holds other DNA sequences that translate to the same CDR3. The chain combines TRBV6-1 with TRBJ2-5; 8 nucleotides agree with TRBD2. The V gene end was trimmed by 4 bases and the J gene end by 5 bases; junction bases not matched to a gene: 3. The germline V gene encodes CDR1 MNHNS and CDR2 SASEGT. This CDR3 has 13 residues. The CDR3 here is CASSAGGAETQYF. CDR3 DNA: TGTGCCAGCAGTGCCGGGGGGGCGGAGACCCAGTACTTC.

The rearrangement links TRBV11-3 to TRBJ2-2, with 10 bases matching TRBD1. The germline V gene has CDR1 SGHNT and CDR2 YENEEA. The junction had 2 bases not matched to a gene; V was cut back by 6 bases and J by 4 bases. The CDR3 runs to 14 residues. For the CDR3, the DNA is TGTGCCAGCAGGCGGGACAGGGGCACCGGGGAGCTGTTTTTT. Amino acids: CASRRDRGTGELFF.

This sequence joins TRBV9 and TRBJ1-4; D is uncertain. Trimming left V 1 base short and J 4 bases short, with 11 bases between. Germline V gene data show CDR1 as SGDLS and CDR2 as YYNGEE. This CDR3 region has 15 residues. The CDR3 region is CASSVNGRDNEKLFF. As DNA, the CDR3 is TGTGCCAGCAGCGTAAATGGGCGGGATAATGAAAAACTGTTTTTT. The variable domain in full, with the rest retrieved from reference TRBV9 and TRBJ1-4, is DSGVTQTPKHLITATGQRVTLRCSPRSGDLSVYWYQQSLDQGLQFLIQYYNGEERAKGNILERFSAQQFPDLHSELNLSSLELGDSALYFCASSVNGRDNEKLFFGSGTQLSVL.

This clone has just a few counts. This chain links TRBV19 with TRBJ1-2; TRBD1 aligns across 7 bases. From germline, CDR1 is LNHDA and CDR2 SQIVND (reference sequence). The CDR3 extends over 15 amino acids. The junction had 6 bases not matched to a gene; V was cut back by 3 bases and J by 2 bases. The CDR3 reads CASSIRDSVNYGYTF. The CDR3 DNA reads as TGTGCCAGTAGTATTCGGGACAGTGTAAACTATGGCTACACCTTC. Complete variable domain (other parts from reference TRBV19 and TRBJ1-2): DGGITQSPKYLFRKEGQNVTLSCEQNLNHDAMYWYRQDPGQGLRLIYYSQIVNDFQKGDIAEGYSVSREKKESFPLTVTSAQKNPTAFYLCASSIRDSVNYGYTFGSGTRLTVV.

The chain carries TRBV4-1 and TRBJ2-7, with 7 nucleotides matching TRBD2. V shed 1 base, J shed 1 base, and the junction held 7 bases outside the gene matches. In germline, CDR1 is MGHRA, CDR2 YSYEKL. CDR3 length equals 16 residues. The CDR3 spells CASSQVGAGRSYEQYF. The CDR3 coding sequence is TGCGCCAGCAGCCAAGTCGGAGCGGGAAGGTCCTACGAGCAGTACTTC.

The chain has TRBV25-1 and TRBJ2-2, with TRBD1 matching 8 bases. Losses at the gene ends were 6 bases for V and 1 base for J; bases not matched to a gene: 7. The length of the CDR3 is 16 residues. Germline V CDR1 and CDR2: MGHDK, SYGVNS. The CDR3 loop is CASRETGVGNTGELFF. The CDR3 region has the DNA TGTGCCAGCAGGGAGACAGGGGTTGGGAACACCGGGGAGCTGTTTTTT.

This chain uses TRBV19 with TRBJ2-7, with 12 bases matching TRBD1. Germline V gene sequence: CDR1 LNHDA, CDR2 SQIVND (reference sequence). This CDR3 contains 15 residues. V shed 8 bases and J 4 bases; nucleotides not matched to a gene: 9. CDR3 region: CASSDPGQGAYEQYF. The CDR3 bases are TGTGCCAGTTCAGATCCGGGACAGGGGGCATACGAGCAGTACTTC.